This T cell receptor beta chain derives from a study of STAT5B mutations in CD4+ large granular lymphocyte leukemia. Across the study: Among healthy donors, a particular HLA allele went with more CDR3 'QG' motifs.

Assay used: immunoSEQ multiplex PCR; TCRdb lists only in-frame clones, some missing. Seen here are over 30,000 clones, less than 85% observed once, and the top ten hold over 6%. CDR1 and CDR2 from the germline V gene are SEHNR and FQNEAQ (reference sequence). The CDR3 length is 15 residues. V dropped 1 base and J dropped 2 bases, with 10 bases sitting between them. The chain joins TRBV7-9 to TRBJ2-3; D uncertain. This TCR came from a human donor in good health. The sequencing sample was made of CD4+ T cells from blood buffy coats. The CDR3 loop is CASSLGSRDTDTQYF. Written as DNA, the CDR3 is TGTGCCAGCAGCTTAGGATCCCGAGACACAGATACGCAGTATTTT.